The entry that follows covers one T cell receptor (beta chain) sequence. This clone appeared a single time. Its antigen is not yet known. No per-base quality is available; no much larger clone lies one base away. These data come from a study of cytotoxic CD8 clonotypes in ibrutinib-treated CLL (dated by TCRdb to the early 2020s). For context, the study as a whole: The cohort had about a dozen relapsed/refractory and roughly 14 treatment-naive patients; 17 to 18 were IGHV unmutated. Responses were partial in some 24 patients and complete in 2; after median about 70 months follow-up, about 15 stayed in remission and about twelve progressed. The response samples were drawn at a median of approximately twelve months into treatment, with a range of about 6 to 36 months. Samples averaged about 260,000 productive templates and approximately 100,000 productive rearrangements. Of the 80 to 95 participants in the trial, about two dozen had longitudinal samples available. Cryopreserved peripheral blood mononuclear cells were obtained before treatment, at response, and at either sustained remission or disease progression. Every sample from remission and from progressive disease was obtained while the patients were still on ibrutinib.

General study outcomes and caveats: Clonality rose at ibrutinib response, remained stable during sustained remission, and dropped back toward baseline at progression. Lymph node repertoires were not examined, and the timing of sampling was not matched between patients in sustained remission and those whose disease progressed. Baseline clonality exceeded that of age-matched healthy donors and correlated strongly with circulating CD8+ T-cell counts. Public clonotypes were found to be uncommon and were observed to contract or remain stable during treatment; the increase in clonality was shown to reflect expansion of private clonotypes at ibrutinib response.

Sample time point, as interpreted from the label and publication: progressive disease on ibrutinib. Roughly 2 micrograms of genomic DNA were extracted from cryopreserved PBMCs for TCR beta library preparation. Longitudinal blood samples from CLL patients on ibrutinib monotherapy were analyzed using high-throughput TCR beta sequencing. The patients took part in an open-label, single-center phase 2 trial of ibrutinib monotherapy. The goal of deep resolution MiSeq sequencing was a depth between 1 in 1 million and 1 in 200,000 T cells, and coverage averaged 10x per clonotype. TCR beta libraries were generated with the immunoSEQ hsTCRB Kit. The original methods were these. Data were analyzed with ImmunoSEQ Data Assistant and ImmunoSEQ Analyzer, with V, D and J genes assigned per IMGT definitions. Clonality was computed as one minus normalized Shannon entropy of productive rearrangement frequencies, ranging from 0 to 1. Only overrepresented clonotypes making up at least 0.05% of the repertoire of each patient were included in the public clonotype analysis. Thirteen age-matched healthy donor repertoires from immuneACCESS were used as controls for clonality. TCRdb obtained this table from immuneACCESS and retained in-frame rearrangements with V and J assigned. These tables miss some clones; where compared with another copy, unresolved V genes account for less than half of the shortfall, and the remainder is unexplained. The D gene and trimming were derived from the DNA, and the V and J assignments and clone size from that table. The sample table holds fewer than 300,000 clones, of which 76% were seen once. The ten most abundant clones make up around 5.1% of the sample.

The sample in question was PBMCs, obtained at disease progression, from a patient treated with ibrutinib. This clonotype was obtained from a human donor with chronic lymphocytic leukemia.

For the CDR3, the sequence is CASRPGVTGELFF. The nucleotide sequence reads as follows: TGTGCCAGCCGACCGGGCGTAACCGGGGAGCTGTTTTTT. The V gene is TRBV13 and the J gene is TRBJ2-2; the D gene assignment is ambiguous. V sheds 8 bases and J sheds 5 bases, leaving 12 bases between their ends. For CDR1 and CDR2, the germline V gene (reference sequence) lists PRHDT and FYEKMQ. The CDR3 numbers 13 residues from cysteine through phenylalanine. The kept DNA is CDR3 alone, 39 bases in frame from the first base.